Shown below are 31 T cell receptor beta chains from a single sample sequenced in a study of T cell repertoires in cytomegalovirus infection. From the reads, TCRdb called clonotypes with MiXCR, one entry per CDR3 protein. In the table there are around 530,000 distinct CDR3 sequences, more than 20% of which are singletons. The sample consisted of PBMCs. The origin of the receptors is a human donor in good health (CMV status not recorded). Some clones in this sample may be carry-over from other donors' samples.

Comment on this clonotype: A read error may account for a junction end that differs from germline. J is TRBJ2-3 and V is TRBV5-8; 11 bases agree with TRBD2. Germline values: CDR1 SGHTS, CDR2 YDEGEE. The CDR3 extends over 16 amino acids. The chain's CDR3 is CASSVGTSGGTDTQYF. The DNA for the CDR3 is TGCGCCAGCAGCGTTGGGACTAGCGGTGGCACAGATACGCAGTATTTT.

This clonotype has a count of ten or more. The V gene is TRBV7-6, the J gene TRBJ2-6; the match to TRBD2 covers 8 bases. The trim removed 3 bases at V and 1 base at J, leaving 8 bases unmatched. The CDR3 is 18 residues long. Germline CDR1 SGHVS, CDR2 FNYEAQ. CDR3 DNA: TGTGCCAGCAGCTTTAGCGGGGAGGGGAAGTCTGGGGCCAACGTCCTGACTTTC. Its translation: CASSFSGEGKSGANVLTF. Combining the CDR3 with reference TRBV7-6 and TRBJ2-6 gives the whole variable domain GAGVSQSPRYKVTKRGQDVALRCDPISGHVSLYWYRQALGQGPEFLTYFNYEAQQDKSGLPNDRFSAERPEGSISTLTIQRTEQRDSAMYRCASSFSGEGKSGANVLTFGAGSRLTVL.

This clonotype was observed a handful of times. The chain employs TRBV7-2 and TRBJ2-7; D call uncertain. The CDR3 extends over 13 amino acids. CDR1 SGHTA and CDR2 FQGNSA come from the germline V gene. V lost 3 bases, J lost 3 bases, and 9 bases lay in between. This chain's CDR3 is CASSFDTNYEQYV. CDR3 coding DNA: TGTGCCAGCAGCTTCGACACTAACTACGAGCAGTACGTC.

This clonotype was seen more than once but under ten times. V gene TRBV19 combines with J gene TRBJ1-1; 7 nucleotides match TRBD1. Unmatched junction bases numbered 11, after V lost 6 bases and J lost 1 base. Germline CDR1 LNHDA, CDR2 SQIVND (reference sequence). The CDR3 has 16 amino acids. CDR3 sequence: CASSARDSLSNTEAFF. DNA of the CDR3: TGTGCCAGTAGCGCCCGGGACAGCCTTTCGAACACTGAAGCTTTCTTT.

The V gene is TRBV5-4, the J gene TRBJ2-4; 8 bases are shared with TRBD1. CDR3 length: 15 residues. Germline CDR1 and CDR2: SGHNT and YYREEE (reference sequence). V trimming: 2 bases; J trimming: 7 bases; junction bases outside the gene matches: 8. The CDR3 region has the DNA TGTGCCAGCAGCTTACAGGGGGATACTGCGAACATTCAGTACTTC. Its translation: CASSLQGDTANIQYF.

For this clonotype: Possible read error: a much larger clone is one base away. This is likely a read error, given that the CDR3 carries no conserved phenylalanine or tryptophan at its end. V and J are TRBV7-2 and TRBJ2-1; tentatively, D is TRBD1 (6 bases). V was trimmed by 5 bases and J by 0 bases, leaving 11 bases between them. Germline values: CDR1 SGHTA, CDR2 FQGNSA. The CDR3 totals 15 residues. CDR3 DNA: TGTGCCAGCAGCGGCGGACAGAGCTCCTACAATGAGCAGTTCATC. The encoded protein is CASSGGQSSYNEQFI.

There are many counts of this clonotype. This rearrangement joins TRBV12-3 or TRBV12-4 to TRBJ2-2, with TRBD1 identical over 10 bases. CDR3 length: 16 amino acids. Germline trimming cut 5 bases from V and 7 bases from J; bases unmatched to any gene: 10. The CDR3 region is CASSQGTGATSGELFF. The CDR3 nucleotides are TGTGCCAGCAGTCAAGGGACAGGGGCGACGAGCGGGGAGCTGTTTTTT.

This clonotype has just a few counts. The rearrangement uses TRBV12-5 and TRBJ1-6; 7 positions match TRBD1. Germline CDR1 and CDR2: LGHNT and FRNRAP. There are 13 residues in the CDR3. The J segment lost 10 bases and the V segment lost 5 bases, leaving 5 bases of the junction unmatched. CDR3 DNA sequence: TGTGCTAGTGGTCTAGGGGGCAACTCACCCCTCCACTTT. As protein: CASGLGGNSPLHF.

The CDR3 region has the DNA TGCGCCAGCAGCCCTCGACACAGCTCTGGGGCCACAGTCCTGACTTTC. It codes for CASSPRHSSGATVLTF. V and J are TRBV4-3 and TRBJ2-6; weak D call: TRBD1 (5 bases). The V gene's germline CDR1 is LGHNA and CDR2 YSLEER. V lost 4 bases, J lost 13 bases, and 23 bases lay in between. The CDR3 contains 16 residues.

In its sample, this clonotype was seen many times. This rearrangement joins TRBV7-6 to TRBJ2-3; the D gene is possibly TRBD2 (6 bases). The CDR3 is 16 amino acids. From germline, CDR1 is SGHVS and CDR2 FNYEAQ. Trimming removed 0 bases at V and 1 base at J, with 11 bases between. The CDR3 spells CASSLATGGGTDTQYF. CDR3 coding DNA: TGTGCCAGCAGCTTAGCGACCGGGGGAGGCACAGATACGCAGTATTTT.

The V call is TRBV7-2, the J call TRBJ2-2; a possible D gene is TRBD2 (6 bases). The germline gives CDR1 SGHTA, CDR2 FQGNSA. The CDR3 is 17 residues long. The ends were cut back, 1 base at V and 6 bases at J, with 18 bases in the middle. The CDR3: CASSLVSLGSMAGELFF. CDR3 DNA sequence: TGTGCCAGCAGCTTAGTTAGCCTCGGGAGTATGGCCGGGGAGCTGTTTTTT.

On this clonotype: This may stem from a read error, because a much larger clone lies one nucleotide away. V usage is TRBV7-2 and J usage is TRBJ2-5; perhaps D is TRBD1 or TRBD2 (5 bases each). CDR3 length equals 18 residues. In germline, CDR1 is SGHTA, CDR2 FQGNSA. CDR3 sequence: CVSSLGPPGIGAQETQYF. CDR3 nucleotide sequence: TGTGTCAGCAGCTTAGGCCCCCCCGGGATTGGGGCACAAGAGACCCAGTACTTC.

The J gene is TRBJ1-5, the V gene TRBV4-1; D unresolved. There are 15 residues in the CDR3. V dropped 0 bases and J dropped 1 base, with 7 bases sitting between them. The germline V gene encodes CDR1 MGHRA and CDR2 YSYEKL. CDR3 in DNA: TGCGCCAGCAGCCAAGAGGAAGTCAGCAATCAGCCCCAGCATTTT. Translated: CASSQEEVSNQPQHF.

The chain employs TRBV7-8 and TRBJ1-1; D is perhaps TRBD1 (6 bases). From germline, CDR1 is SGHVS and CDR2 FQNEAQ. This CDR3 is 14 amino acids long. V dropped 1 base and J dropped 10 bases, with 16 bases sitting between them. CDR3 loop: CASSLGLGGYGAFF. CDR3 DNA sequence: TGTGCCAGCAGCTTAGGGCTGGGGGGCTACGGAGCTTTCTTT.

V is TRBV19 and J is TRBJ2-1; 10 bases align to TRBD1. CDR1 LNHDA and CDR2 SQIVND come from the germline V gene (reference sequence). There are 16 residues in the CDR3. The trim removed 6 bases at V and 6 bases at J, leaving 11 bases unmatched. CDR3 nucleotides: TGTGCCAGTAGCATAAGGGCAGGACAGGGGGTCAATGAGCAGTTCTTC. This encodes CASSIRAGQGVNEQFF.

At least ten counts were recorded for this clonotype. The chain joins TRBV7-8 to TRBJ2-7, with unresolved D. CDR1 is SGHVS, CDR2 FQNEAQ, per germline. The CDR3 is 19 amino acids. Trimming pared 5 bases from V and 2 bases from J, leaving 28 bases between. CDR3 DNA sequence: TGTGCCAGCAGCACTTCAGAAGGCTGGGCCCTTAGCTCCACCTACGAGCAGTACTTC. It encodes CASSTSEGWALSSTYEQYF.

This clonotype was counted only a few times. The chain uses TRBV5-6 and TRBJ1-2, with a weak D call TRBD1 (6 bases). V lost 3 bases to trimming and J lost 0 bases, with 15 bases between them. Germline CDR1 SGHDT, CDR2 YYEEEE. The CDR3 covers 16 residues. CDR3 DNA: TGTGCCAGCAGCTCTCCCCGGGACATAGCTAACTATGGCTACACCTTC. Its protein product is CASSSPRDIANYGYTF.

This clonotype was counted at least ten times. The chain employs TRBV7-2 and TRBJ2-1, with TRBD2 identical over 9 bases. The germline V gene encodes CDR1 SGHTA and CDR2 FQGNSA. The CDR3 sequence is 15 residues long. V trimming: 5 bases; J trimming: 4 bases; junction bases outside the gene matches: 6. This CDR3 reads CASSLGLAHYNEQFF. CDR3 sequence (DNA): TGTGCCAGCAGCCTGGGACTAGCCCATTACAATGAGCAGTTCTTC. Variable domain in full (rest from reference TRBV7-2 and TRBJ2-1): GAGVSQSPSNKVTEKGKDVELRCDPISGHTALYWYRQSLGQGLEFLIYFQGNSAPDKSGLPSDRFSAERTGGSVSTLTIQRTQQEDSAVYLCASSLGLAHYNEQFFGPGTRLTVL.

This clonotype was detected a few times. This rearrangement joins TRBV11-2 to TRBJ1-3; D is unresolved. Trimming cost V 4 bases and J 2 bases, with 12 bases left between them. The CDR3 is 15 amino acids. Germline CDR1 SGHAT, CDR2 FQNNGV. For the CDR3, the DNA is TGTGCCAGCAGCTCCCTTGCGTTGACTGGAAACACCATATATTTT. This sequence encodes CASSSLALTGNTIYF.

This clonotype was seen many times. The CDR3 sequence is CASSLDSGYQPQHF. In DNA form, the CDR3 reads TGTGCCAGCAGCTTAGATTCTGGGTATCAGCCCCAGCATTTT. The chain couples TRBV11-2 to TRBJ1-5, with D hard to call. Per germline, CDR1 SGHAT and CDR2 FQNNGV. This CDR3 has 14 residues. Trimming pared 0 bases from V and 5 bases from J, leaving 8 bases between. The full variable domain, completed using reference TRBV11-2 and TRBJ1-5, is EAGVAQSPRYKIIEKRQSVAFWCNPISGHATLYWYQQILGQGPKLLIQFQNNGVVDDSQLPKDRFSAERLKGVDSTLKIQPAKLEDSAVYLCASSLDSGYQPQHFGDGTRLSIL.

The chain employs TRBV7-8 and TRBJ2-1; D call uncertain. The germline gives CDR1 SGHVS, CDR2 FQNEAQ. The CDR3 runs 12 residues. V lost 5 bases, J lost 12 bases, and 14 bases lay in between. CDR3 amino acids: CASSPTPEGQFF. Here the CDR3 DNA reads TGTGCCAGCAGCCCAACGCCGGAAGGGCAGTTCTTC.

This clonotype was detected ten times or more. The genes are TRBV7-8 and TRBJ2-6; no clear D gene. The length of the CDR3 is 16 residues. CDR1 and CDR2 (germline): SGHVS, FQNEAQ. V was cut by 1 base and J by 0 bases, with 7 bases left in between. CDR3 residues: CASSLVLRSGANVLTF. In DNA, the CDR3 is TGTGCCAGCAGCTTAGTCCTGCGCTCTGGGGCCAACGTCCTGACTTTC.

This CDR3 reads CASSPDRGLAGANVLTF. DNA of the CDR3: TGTGCCAGCTCGCCAGACAGGGGGCTGGCTGGGGCCAACGTCCTGACTTTC. The chain employs TRBV18 and TRBJ2-6; 10 bases line up with TRBD1. This CDR3 spans 17 amino acids. Germline CDR1 is KGHSH and CDR2 is LQKENI. V was pared by 6 bases and J by 2 bases, with 7 bases of the junction left unmatched.

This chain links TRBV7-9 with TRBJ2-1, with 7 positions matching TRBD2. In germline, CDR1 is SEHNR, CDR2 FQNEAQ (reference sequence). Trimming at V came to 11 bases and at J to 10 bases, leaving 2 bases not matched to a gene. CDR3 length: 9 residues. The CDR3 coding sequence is TGTGCCGGGGGGGAGGAGCAGTTCTTC. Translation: CAGGEEQFF.

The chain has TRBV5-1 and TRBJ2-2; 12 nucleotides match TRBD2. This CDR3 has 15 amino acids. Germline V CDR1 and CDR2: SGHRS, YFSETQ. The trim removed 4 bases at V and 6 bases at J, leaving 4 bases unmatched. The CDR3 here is CASSMTSGRAGELFF. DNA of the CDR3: TGCGCCAGCAGCATGACTAGCGGGAGAGCCGGGGAGCTGTTTTTT.

The CDR3 nucleotides are TGTGCCACCAGTGATTGGGGCAACTATGGCTACACCTTC. Translating gives CATSDWGNYGYTF. The chain joins TRBV24-1 to TRBJ1-2; weak D call: TRBD1 (5 bases). The CDR3 consists of 13 residues. With 2 bases removed from V and 2 bases from J, the gap between germline ends came to 5 bases. Germline V gene lookup returns CDR1 KGHDR and CDR2 SFDVKD.

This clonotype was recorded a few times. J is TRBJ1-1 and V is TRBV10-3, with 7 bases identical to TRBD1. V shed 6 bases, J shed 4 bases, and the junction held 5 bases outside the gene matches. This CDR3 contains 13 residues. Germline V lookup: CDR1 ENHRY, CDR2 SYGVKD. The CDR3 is CAIRNRGGTEAFF. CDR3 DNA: TGTGCCATCAGAAACAGGGGAGGCACTGAAGCTTTCTTT.

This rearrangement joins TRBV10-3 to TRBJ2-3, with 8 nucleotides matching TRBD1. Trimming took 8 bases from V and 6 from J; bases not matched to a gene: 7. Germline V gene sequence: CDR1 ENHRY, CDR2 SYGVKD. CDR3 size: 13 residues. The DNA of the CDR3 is TGTGCCATCTCTACAGGGGGTAGCGATACGCAGTATTTT. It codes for CAISTGGSDTQYF.

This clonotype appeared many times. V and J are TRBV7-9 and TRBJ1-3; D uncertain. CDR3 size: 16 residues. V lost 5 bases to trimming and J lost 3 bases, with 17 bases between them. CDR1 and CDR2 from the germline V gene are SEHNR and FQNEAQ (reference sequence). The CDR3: CASSRRSIGSGNTIYF. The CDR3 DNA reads TGTGCCAGCAGCCGAAGGAGTATCGGCAGTGGAAACACCATATATTTT.

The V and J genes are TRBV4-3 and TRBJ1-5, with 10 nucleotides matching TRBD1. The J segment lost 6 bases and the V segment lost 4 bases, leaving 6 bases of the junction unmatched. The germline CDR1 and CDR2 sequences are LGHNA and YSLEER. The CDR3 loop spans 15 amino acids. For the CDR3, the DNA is TGCGCCAGCAGCCCGGGACAGGGGAGGAGTCAGCCCCAGCATTTT. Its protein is CASSPGQGRSQPQHF.

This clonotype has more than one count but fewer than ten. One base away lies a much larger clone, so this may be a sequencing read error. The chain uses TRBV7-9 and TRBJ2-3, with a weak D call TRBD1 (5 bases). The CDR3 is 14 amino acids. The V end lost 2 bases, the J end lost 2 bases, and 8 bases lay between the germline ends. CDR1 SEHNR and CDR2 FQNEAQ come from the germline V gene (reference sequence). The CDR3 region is CASSLRQITDTQYF. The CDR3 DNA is TGTGCCAGCAGCTTAAGACAGATCACAGATACGCAGTATTTT.